This record concerns one T cell receptor beta chain sequence. What it recognizes is unknown. Making use of molecular barcodes, quantitative 5'-RACE generated TCR beta libraries. TCRdb re-derived calls from the 5' RACE reads in MiXCR, one entry per CDR3 protein. The sample consists of a few hundred thousand distinct CDR3 sequences, approximately 20% of them appearing once. The source of the sample is a study of CD8 T cells in ankylosing spondylitis. This CDR3 has 17 amino acids. Trimming cost V 0 bases and J 4 bases; bases outside gene matches: 9. Germline CDR1 reads MNHEY; CDR2 reads SVGAGI. General study results and limits: In synovial fluid and blood from reactive arthritis, some motif variants were previously reported. Disease-linked clones bore a CD8+ phenotype and were relatively rare in peripheral blood. Apparently characteristic of ankylosing spondylitis blood was a TCR beta motif (about 8 highly homologous variants).

The chain links TRBV6-5 to TRBJ1-5; TRBD1 aligns across 7 bases. The receptor was derived from a male donor with ankylosing spondylitis or in good health (not recorded which). The sequenced sample was blood, either unsorted or a sorted T cell fraction (not recorded which). This CDR3 reads CASSYSFRDRGNQPQHF. CDR3 DNA: TGTGCCAGCAGTTACTCGTTCCGGGACAGAGGTAATCAGCCCCAGCATTTT.